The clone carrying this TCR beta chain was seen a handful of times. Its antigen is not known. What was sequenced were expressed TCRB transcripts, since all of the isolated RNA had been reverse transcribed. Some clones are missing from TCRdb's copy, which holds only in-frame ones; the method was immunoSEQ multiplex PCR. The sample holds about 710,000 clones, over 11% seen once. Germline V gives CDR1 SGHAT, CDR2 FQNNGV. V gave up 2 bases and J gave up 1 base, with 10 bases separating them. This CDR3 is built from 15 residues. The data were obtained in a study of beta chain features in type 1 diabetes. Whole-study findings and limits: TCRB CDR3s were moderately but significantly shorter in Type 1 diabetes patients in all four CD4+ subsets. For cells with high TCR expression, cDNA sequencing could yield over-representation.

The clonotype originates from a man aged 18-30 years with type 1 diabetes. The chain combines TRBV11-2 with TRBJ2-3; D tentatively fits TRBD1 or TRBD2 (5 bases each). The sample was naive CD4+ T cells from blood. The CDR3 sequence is CASSLRGDRTDTQYF. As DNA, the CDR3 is TGTGCCAGCAGCTTACGAGGGGACCGCACAGATACGCAGTATTTT. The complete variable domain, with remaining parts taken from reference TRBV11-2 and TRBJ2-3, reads EAGVAQSPRYKIIEKRQSVAFWCNPISGHATLYWYQQILGQGPKLLIQFQNNGVVDDSQLPKDRFSAERLKGVDSTLKIQPAKLEDSAVYLCASSLRGDRTDTQYFGPGTRLTVL.